This entry describes one T cell receptor beta chain. This sample was included in a study of blood T cell repertoires in COVID-19. Measured with immunoSEQ multiplex PCR; TCRdb has only the in-frame clones, and not every one. The profile covers about 110,000 clones, with about 83% appearing a single time and roughly 4.1% taken by the ten largest. This clonotype was sampled from a woman between 65 and 79 years old with acute or convalescent COVID-19. Source material: peripheral blood.

Here the CDR3 reads CASSFLTGGPEKLFF. CDR3 sequence (DNA): TGTGCCAGCAGCTTTCTGACAGGGGGACCTGAAAAACTGTTTTTT. The J gene is TRBJ1-4, the V gene TRBV7-9, with TRBD1 matching 9 bases. V lost 3 bases, J lost 7 bases, and 6 bases stayed unmatched. Per germline, CDR1 SEHNR and CDR2 FQNEAQ (reference sequence). This CDR3 has 15 amino acids.